The T cell receptor beta chain under discussion was sequenced for a study of response to subunit inactivated influenza vaccine. The CDR3 has 15 residues. V was shortened by 3 bases and J by 1 base, with 12 bases between the two germline ends. This clonotype has ten or more counts. Antigen specificity is unknown. A single record per CDR3 protein comes from TCRdb applying MiXCR to the RT-PCR reads. In the table there are 650,000 to 800,000 distinct CDR3 sequences, roughly 20% of which are singletons. Study results and caveats: With each seasonal influenza vaccination, the authors suggested, few new T cells are recruited.

The chain joins TRBV12-3 or TRBV12-4 to TRBJ1-1, with D uncertain. This TCR derives from a man in his forties or fifties who received an inactivated influenza vaccine. Sequencing used PBMCs from blood, obtained roughly 5 days after vaccination. The CDR3 loop reads CASSLGIAWNTEAFF. CDR3 bases: TGTGCCAGCAGTTTGGGAATTGCGTGGAACACTGAAGCTTTCTTT.